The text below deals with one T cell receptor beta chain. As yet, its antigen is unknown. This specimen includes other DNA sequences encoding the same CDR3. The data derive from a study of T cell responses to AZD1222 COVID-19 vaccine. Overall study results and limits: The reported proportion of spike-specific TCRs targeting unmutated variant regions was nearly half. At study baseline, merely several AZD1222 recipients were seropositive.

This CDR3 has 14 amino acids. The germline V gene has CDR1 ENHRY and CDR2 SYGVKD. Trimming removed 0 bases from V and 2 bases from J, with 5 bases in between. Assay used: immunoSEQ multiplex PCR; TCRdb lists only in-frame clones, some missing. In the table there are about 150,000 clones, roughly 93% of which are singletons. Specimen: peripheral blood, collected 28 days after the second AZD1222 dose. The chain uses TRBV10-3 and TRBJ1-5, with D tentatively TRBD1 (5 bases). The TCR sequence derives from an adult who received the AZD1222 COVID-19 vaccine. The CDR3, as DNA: TGTGCCATCAGTGAGTCAGGGGGCAATCAGCCCCAGCATTTT. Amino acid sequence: CAISESGGNQPQHF.